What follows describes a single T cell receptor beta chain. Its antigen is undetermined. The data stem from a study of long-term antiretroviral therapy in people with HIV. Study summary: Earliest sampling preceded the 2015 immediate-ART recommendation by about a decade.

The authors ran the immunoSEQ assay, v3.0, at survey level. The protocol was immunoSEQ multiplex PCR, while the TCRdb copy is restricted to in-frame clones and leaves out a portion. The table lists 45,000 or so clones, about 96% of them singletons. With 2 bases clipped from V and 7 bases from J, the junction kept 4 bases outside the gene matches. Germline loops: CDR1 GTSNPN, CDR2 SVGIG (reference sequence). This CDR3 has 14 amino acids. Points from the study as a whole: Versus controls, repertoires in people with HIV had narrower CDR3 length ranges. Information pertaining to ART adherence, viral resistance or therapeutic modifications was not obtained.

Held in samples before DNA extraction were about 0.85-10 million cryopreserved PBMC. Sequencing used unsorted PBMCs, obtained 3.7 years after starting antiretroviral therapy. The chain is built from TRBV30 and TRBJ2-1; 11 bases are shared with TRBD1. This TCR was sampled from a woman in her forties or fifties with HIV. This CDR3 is CAWSYRDRGNEQFF. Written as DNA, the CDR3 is TGTGCCTGGAGTTATAGGGACAGGGGGAATGAGCAGTTCTTC.